This T cell receptor beta chain was sequenced during a study of blood T cell repertoires in COVID-19. Using immunoSEQ multiplex PCR, the repertoire was profiled, and TCRdb retains in-frame clones only, with some absent. This sample has some 350,000 clones, with over 75% found just once. Germline assignment: CDR1 SGHAT and CDR2 FQNNGV. V gave up 2 bases and J gave up 4 bases, with 11 bases separating them. The CDR3 sequence is 14 residues long. This rearrangement joins TRBV11-2 to TRBJ1-2; tentatively, D is TRBD1 (5 bases). Sample: PBMCs or T cells enriched from blood (not recorded which). This receptor was taken from a young woman who had recovered from COVID-19. The CDR3 here is CASSLPWGGYGYTF. For the CDR3, the DNA is TGTGCCAGCAGCTTACCATGGGGGGGCTATGGCTACACCTTC. Looking up the rest from reference TRBV11-2 and TRBJ1-2 gives the full variable domain: EAGVAQSPRYKIIEKRQSVAFWCNPISGHATLYWYQQILGQGPKLLIQFQNNGVVDDSQLPKDRFSAERLKGVDSTLKIQPAKLEDSAVYLCASSLPWGGYGYTFGSGTRLTVV.